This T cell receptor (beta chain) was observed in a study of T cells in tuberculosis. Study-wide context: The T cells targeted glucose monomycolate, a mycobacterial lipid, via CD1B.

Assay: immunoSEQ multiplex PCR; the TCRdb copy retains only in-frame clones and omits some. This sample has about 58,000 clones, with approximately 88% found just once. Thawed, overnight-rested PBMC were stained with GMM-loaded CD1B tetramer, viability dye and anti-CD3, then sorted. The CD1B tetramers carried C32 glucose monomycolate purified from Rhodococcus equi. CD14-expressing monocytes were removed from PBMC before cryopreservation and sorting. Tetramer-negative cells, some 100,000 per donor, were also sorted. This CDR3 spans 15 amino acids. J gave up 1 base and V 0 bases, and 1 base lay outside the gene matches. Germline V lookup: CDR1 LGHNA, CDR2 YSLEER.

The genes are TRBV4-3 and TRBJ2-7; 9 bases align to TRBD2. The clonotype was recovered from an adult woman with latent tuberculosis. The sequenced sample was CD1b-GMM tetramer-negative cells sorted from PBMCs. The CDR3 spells CASSQEREGSYEQYF. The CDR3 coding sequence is TGCGCCAGCAGCCAAGAGCGGGAGGGGTCCTACGAGCAGTACTTC.